Below, 27 T cell receptor beta chains from the same sample are listed, as sequenced in a study of blood T cell repertoires in COVID-19. Sequencing was performed with immunoSEQ multiplex PCR; in TCRdb, only in-frame clones are kept and a portion is missing. In the table there are about 130,000 clones, more than 75% of which are singletons. The sequenced sample consisted of peripheral blood. Receptors originate from a woman aged 45-65 years who had recovered from COVID-19.

The chain joins TRBV3-1 (or the pseudogene TRBV3-2) to TRBJ2-7; D call uncertain. Germline CDR1 LGHDT, CDR2 YNNKEL (reference sequence). The CDR3 covers 12 residues. V was clipped by 3 bases and J by 6 bases, with 9 bases between them. CDR3 sequence (DNA): TGTGCCAGCAGCCATTCTTTTCTCGAGCAGTACTTC. Translated, it gives CASSHSFLEQYF.

This clone occurred once. CDR3 amino acids: CAWNLRRDRAYEQYF. Written as DNA, the CDR3 is TGTGCCTGGAACCTACGCCGGGACAGAGCCTACGAGCAGTACTTC. The chain links TRBV30 to TRBJ2-7; 7 bases line up with TRBD1. CDR3 length: 15 amino acids. Germline values: CDR1 GTSNPN, CDR2 SVGIG (reference sequence). V shed 4 bases and J 2 bases; nucleotides not matched to a gene: 11.

The chain uses TRBV4-1 and TRBJ1-6, with TRBD1 matching 11 bases. The CDR3 extends over 19 amino acids. J gave up 8 bases and V 6 bases, and 18 bases lay outside the gene matches. Germline CDR1 MGHRA, CDR2 YSYEKL. CDR3 bases: TGCGCCAGCAGACTGACCCCCCGAGGACAGGGGGCGTCGGATTCACCCCTCCACTTT. Translating it yields CASRLTPRGQGASDSPLHF.

This chain connects TRBV4-1 to TRBJ2-5; 10 bases are shared with TRBD1. The CDR3 has 14 residues. Per germline, CDR1 MGHRA and CDR2 YSYEKL. The ends lost 5 bases at V and 5 bases at J; junction bases unmatched: 5. The chain's CDR3 is CASSSGTGVETQYF. CDR3 nucleotides: TGCGCCAGCAGCTCCGGGACAGGGGTCGAGACCCAGTACTTC.

This chain connects TRBV18 to TRBJ2-5; the D gene is possibly TRBD1 (5 bases). Germline CDR1 reads KGHSH; CDR2 reads LQKENI. Trimming left V 1 base short and J 2 bases short, with 8 bases between. The CDR3 is 14 residues long. The CDR3 loop reads CASSPRQGQETQYF. The DNA of the CDR3 is TGTGCCAGCTCACCACGCCAGGGTCAAGAGACCCAGTACTTC.

This clone appeared once. J is TRBJ2-2 and V is TRBV6-5; 8 nucleotides match TRBD2. CDR1 is MNHEY and CDR2 is SVGAGI in the germline V gene. CDR3 length equals 16 residues. The V gene end was trimmed by 1 base and the J gene end by 8 bases; junction bases not matched to a gene: 9. CDR3: CASSYFRGGRLGELFF. In nucleotides, the CDR3 is TGTGCCAGCAGTTACTTTCGGGGGGGCAGATTAGGGGAGCTGTTTTTT.

In this sample, this clone turned up once. The chain employs TRBV7-8 and TRBJ2-7, with 9 bases fitting TRBD1. CDR1 is SGHVS and CDR2 is FQNEAQ in the germline V gene. This CDR3 spans 14 amino acids. Trimming took 5 bases from V and 6 from J; bases not matched to a gene: 8. The CDR3, as DNA: TGTGCCAGCAGCCCCTCTCGGACAGGGGTCGAGCAGTACTTC. Amino acid sequence: CASSPSRTGVEQYF.

The V gene is TRBV19, the J gene TRBJ1-5, with 9 positions matching TRBD1. V trimming: 6 bases; J trimming: 6 bases; junction bases outside the gene matches: 12. Germline V lookup: CDR1 LNHDA, CDR2 SQIVND (reference sequence). CDR3 length equals 16 residues. In nucleotides, the CDR3 is TGTGCCAGTAGGGGGGGGGCCGGACAGGGGCCTCAGCCCCAGCATTTT. This sequence encodes CASRGGAGQGPQPQHF.

J is TRBJ2-7 and V is TRBV5-1; TRBD1 matches 8 bases. The germline gives CDR1 SGHRS, CDR2 YFSETQ. This CDR3 contains 15 residues. V lost 1 base and J lost 7; bases outside the gene matches: 10. Here the CDR3 DNA reads TGCGCCAGCAGCTTGCTGGGCCAGGGGGCAGGGGAGCAGTACTTC. It translates to CASSLLGQGAGEQYF.

The chain links TRBV6-4 to TRBJ2-1; D gene unclear. Germline CDR1 MRHNA, CDR2 SNTAGT. The CDR3 sequence is 15 residues long. V was trimmed by 6 bases and J by 8 bases, leaving 20 bases between them. The CDR3 nucleotides are TGTGCCAGCAGCGAAAAACCACAGAGTTCCGATGAGCAGTTCTTC. This gives the protein CASSEKPQSSDEQFF.

The CDR3, as DNA: TGTGCCAGCGAAGTTGAGAGGCTCTCCTACGAGCAGTACTTC. It yields the protein CASEVERLSYEQYF. The V call is TRBV2, the J call TRBJ2-7; the D is unclear. V shed 8 bases and J shed 0 bases, with 14 bases lying between them. CDR3 length: 14 residues. Germline lookup yields CDR1 SNHLY and CDR2 FYNNEI.

The chain employs TRBV9 and TRBJ1-6, with no clear D. Trimming left V 2 bases short and J 7 bases short, with 10 bases between. The CDR3 spans 14 residues. Germline V gene lookup returns CDR1 SGDLS and CDR2 YYNGEE. Written as DNA, the CDR3 is TGTGCCAGCAGCGTGGGCTCAGTGAATTCACCCCTCCACTTT. The encoded protein is CASSVGSVNSPLHF.

The chain couples TRBV6-5 to TRBJ2-1, with 8 positions matching TRBD1. The trim removed 4 bases at V and 4 bases at J, leaving 6 bases unmatched. The CDR3 is 15 amino acids. CDR1 MNHEY and CDR2 SVGAGI come from the germline V gene. CDR3 bases: TGTGCCAGCAGTTCTACCGGGACAGGTTACAATGAGCAGTTCTTC. This translates into CASSSTGTGYNEQFF.

The chain uses TRBV2 and TRBJ1-1; D is possibly TRBD1 (5 bases). This CDR3 spans 14 amino acids. The ends were cut back, 5 bases at V and 1 base at J, with 11 bases in the middle. Germline V gives CDR1 SNHLY, CDR2 FYNNEI. The CDR3: CASSWTSPNTEAFF. The CDR3 region has the DNA TGTGCCAGCAGTTGGACATCCCCGAACACTGAAGCTTTCTTT.

The J gene is TRBJ1-3, the V gene TRBV2, with D hard to call. Between the trimmed V and J ends, which lost 6 bases and 0 bases, there was a span of 12 bases. The germline V gene has CDR1 SNHLY and CDR2 FYNNEI. The CDR3 is made up of 15 amino acids. CDR3 residues: CASRGDLGSGNTIYF. The CDR3 DNA sequence: TGTGCCAGCAGGGGAGACTTAGGCTCTGGAAACACCATATATTTT.

This chain connects TRBV2 to TRBJ2-1; the D gene is possibly TRBD1 (6 bases). The CDR3 has 13 residues. Between the trimmed V and J ends, which lost 9 bases and 7 bases, there was a span of 16 bases. The germline V gene has CDR1 SNHLY and CDR2 FYNNEI. The CDR3 DNA is TGTGCCAGTAGAACAGGGTTCCGTAATGAGCAGTTCTTC. This sequence encodes CASRTGFRNEQFF.

The chain carries TRBV6-5 and TRBJ2-7; D is unresolved. This CDR3 contains 15 residues. Per the germline V gene, CDR1 is MNHEY and CDR2 is SVGAGI. The germline V and J ends were trimmed by 4 bases and 6 bases, with 19 bases remaining between them. The CDR3 sequence: CASSSYPPPRSEQYF. The CDR3 DNA follows: TGTGCCAGCAGTTCCTACCCTCCGCCCCGGTCCGAGCAGTACTTC.

This clone was found a few times. This rearrangement joins TRBV19 to TRBJ1-1; TRBD1 matches at 7 bases. Germline CDR1 reads LNHDA; CDR2 reads SQIVND (reference sequence). Trimming cost V 3 bases and J 11 bases; bases outside gene matches: 15. The CDR3 length is 15 residues. The CDR3 is CASSIPSRDSRPAFF. The CDR3 DNA is TGTGCCAGTAGTATTCCTTCCCGGGACAGTCGGCCGGCTTTCTTT.

This sequence joins TRBV29-1 and TRBJ1-1; D possibly corresponds to TRBD1 (6 bases). This CDR3 has 13 amino acids. Germline-derived CDR1 and CDR2 are SQVTM and ANQGSEA. Trimming removed 3 bases from V and 0 bases from J, with 8 bases in between. In nucleotides, the CDR3 is TGCAGCGTTGATGGGGGCTTGAACACTGAAGCTTTCTTT. This sequence encodes CSVDGGLNTEAFF.

The chain links TRBV7-8 to TRBJ2-3; tentative D call: TRBD2 (6 bases). Germline loops: CDR1 SGHVS, CDR2 FQNEAQ. CDR3 length equals 15 residues. Deletions cut 8 bases from V and 4 bases from J, with 19 bases between. The CDR3 region is CASRKKAGFADTQYF. The CDR3 region has the DNA TGTGCCAGCCGTAAAAAGGCGGGGTTTGCAGATACGCAGTATTTT.

This chain uses TRBV19 with TRBJ2-5; D perhaps matches TRBD1 (6 bases). The V gene's germline CDR1 is LNHDA and CDR2 SQIVND (reference sequence). V was pared by 5 bases and J by 1 base, with 8 bases between. The length of the CDR3 is 13 residues. The CDR3 nucleotides are TGTGCCAGTAGTGGCAGGGGCCAAGAGACCCAGTACTTC. It encodes CASSGRGQETQYF.

Only one count was recorded for this clone. This chain joins TRBV4-1 and TRBJ1-6; a weak D match, TRBD1 (5 bases). The V end was cut by 1 base, the J end by 7 bases, with 14 bases between. Germline V CDR1 and CDR2: MGHRA, YSYEKL. The CDR3 contains 16 residues. The CDR3 bases are TGCGCCAGCAGCCAAGGGGGGGGGTTGAGAAATTCACCCCTCCACTTT. Translated, it gives CASSQGGGLRNSPLHF.

This clone was observed at least ten times. The V gene is TRBV15, the J gene TRBJ2-6; the D is unclear. Germline CDR1 is LNHNV and CDR2 is YYDKDF (reference sequence). V lost 6 bases, J lost 0 bases, and 9 bases lay in between. There are 15 residues in the CDR3. CDR3 region: CATRRSSSGANVLTF. CDR3 nucleotides: TGTGCCACCAGGAGAAGTAGCTCTGGGGCCAACGTCCTGACTTTC.

This chain links TRBV5-8 with TRBJ1-2; D gene ambiguous. The CDR3 extends over 13 amino acids. V shed 0 bases and J shed 5 bases, with 8 bases lying between them. Per germline, CDR1 SGHTS and CDR2 YDEGEE. This chain's CDR3 is CASSLDRLYGYTF. The CDR3 DNA reads TGTGCCAGCAGCTTGGACCGACTTTATGGCTACACCTTC.

This clone was detected a few times. V and J are TRBV7-8 and TRBJ2-3; 7 nucleotides agree with TRBD2. This CDR3 comprises 15 residues. The trim removed 1 base at V and 4 bases at J, leaving 5 bases unmatched. Germline loops: CDR1 SGHVS, CDR2 FQNEAQ. CDR3 nucleotides: TGTGCCAGCAGCTTAGAAGGCCGGGGGGCAGATACGCAGTATTTT. This translates into CASSLEGRGADTQYF.

The chain joins TRBV13 to TRBJ1-5; unclear D gene. Trimming took 2 bases from V and 2 from J, leaving 7 bases between them. The CDR3 sequence is 14 residues long. Germline loops: CDR1 PRHDT, CDR2 FYEKMQ (reference sequence). The CDR3 DNA follows: TGTGCCAGCAGCTTACGGAGCGGCAATCAGCCCCAGCATTTT. Translated, it gives CASSLRSGNQPQHF.

The V and J genes are TRBV6-5 and TRBJ2-7, with D uncertain. V was cut by 6 bases and J by 5 bases, with 8 bases left in between. The CDR3 is 11 amino acids. The germline gives CDR1 MNHEY, CDR2 SVGAGI. The CDR3 sequence is CASRTTDEQYF. The CDR3 nucleotides are TGTGCCAGCAGAACCACGGACGAGCAGTACTTC.